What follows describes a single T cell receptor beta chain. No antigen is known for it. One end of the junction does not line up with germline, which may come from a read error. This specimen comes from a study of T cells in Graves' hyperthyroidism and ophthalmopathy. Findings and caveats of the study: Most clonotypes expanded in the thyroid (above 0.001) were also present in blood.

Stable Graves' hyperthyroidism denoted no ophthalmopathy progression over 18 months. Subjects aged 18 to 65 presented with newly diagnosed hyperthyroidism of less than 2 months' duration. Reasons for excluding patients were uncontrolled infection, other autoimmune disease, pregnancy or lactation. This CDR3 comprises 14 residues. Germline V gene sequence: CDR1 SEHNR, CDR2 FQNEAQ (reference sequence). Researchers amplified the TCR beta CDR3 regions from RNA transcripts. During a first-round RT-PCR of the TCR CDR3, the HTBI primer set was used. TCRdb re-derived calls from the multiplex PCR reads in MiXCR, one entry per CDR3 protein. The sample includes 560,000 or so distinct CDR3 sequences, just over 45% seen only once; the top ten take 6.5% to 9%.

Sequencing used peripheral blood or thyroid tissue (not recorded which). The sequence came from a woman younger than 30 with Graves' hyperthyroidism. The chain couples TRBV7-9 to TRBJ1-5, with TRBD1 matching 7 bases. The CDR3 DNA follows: TGTGCCAGCAGCTGGACAGGTGGCAATCAGCTCCAGCATTTT. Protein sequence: CASSWTGGNQLQHF.